Listed here are 30 T cell receptor beta chains from one sample, sequenced in a study of blood T cell repertoires in COVID-19. Some clones are missing from TCRdb's copy, which holds only in-frame ones; the method was immunoSEQ multiplex PCR. The repertoire holds 200,000 to 300,000 clones, with roughly 88% as singletons. The source material was PBMCs or T cells enriched from blood (not recorded which). The receptors were sampled from a woman aged 40 to 55 with acute COVID-19.

The chain joins TRBV11-2 to TRBJ1-6; TRBD1 aligns across 7 bases. Per germline, CDR1 SGHAT and CDR2 FQNNGV. Germline trimming cut 5 bases from V and 7 bases from J; bases unmatched to any gene: 5. The CDR3 extends over 14 amino acids. CDR3 sequence: CASSVTGENSPLHF. The DNA of the CDR3 is TGTGCCAGCAGCGTTACAGGGGAGAATTCACCCCTCCACTTT. Full variable domain (missing parts from reference TRBV11-2 and TRBJ1-6): EAGVAQSPRYKIIEKRQSVAFWCNPISGHATLYWYQQILGQGPKLLIQFQNNGVVDDSQLPKDRFSAERLKGVDSTLKIQPAKLEDSAVYLCASSVTGENSPLHFGNGTRLTVT.

The chain has TRBV12-3 or TRBV12-4 and TRBJ2-3; D remains ambiguous. CDR3 length equals 13 residues. The V and J ends lost 5 bases and 5 bases respectively, with 11 bases between them. The DNA for the CDR3 is TGTGCCAGCAGTAGTACTCAGGTAGATACGCAGTATTTT. This gives the protein CASSSTQVDTQYF.

The chain has TRBV19 and TRBJ1-4, with 7 nucleotides matching TRBD1. The V segment lost 4 bases and the J segment 7 bases; nucleotides outside the gene matches: 9. The germline gives CDR1 LNHDA, CDR2 SQIVND (reference sequence). This CDR3 region has 15 residues. In nucleotides, the CDR3 is TGTGCCAGTAGTACTGCCGGGACAGCCACTGAAAAACTGTTTTTT. Its protein is CASSTAGTATEKLFF.

The gene calls are TRBV2 and TRBJ1-1; possibly TRBD1 for D (6 bases). Trimming shortened V by 6 bases and J by 4 bases, and 12 bases separated the two germline ends. The CDR3 consists of 13 residues. The germline CDR1 and CDR2 sequences are SNHLY and FYNNEI. The CDR3 nucleotides are TGTGCCAGCAGGCGGGGGCTCGGCACTGAAGCTTTCTTT. This translates into CASRRGLGTEAFF.

The J gene is TRBJ1-2, the V gene TRBV7-2; TRBD1 matches 7 bases. This CDR3 region has 14 residues. Trimming removed 5 bases from V and 3 bases from J; junction bases left unmatched: 6. CDR1 is SGHTA, CDR2 FQGNSA, per germline. CDR3 amino acids: CASSTRQGHYGYTF. The CDR3 bases are TGTGCCAGCAGCACACGACAGGGTCACTATGGCTACACCTTC.

V is TRBV28 and J is TRBJ1-4; maybe TRBD1 (5 bases). The CDR3 is made up of 13 amino acids. Germline assignment: CDR1 MDHEN and CDR2 SYDVKM. V lost 3 bases to trimming and J lost 8 bases, with 10 bases between them. The chain's CDR3 is CASSFRGGEKLFF. The CDR3 DNA is TGTGCCAGCAGTTTCCGCGGGGGAGAAAAACTGTTTTTT.

The rearrangement uses TRBV15 and TRBJ2-1, with 11 bases fitting TRBD2. Losses at the gene ends were 0 bases for V and 9 bases for J; bases not matched to a gene: 16. Germline V gives CDR1 LNHNV, CDR2 YYDKDF (reference sequence). The CDR3 contains 19 residues. CDR3 residues: CATSRETRGASGGNGEQFF. CDR3 DNA: TGTGCCACCAGCAGAGAGACTCGTGGGGCTAGCGGGGGGAACGGTGAGCAGTTCTTC.

The chain links TRBV19 to TRBJ1-1, with D possibly being TRBD1 (6 bases). V was trimmed by 7 bases and J by 5 bases, leaving 8 bases between them. This CDR3 spans 11 amino acids. CDR1 is LNHDA, CDR2 SQIVND, per germline (reference sequence). CDR3 bases: TGTGCCAGTACTAGGGGGACTGAAGCTTTCTTT. Amino acids: CASTRGTEAFF. The full variable domain, with the rest looked up from reference TRBV19 and TRBJ1-1, is DGGITQSPKYLFRKEGQNVTLSCEQNLNHDAMYWYRQDPGQGLRLIYYSQIVNDFQKGDIAEGYSVSREKKESFPLTVTSAQKNPTAFYLCASTRGTEAFFGQGTRLTVV.

The chain recombines TRBV12-3 or TRBV12-4 with TRBJ1-4; no clear D gene. V was trimmed by 7 bases and J by 5 bases, leaving 11 bases between them. This CDR3 has 13 residues. CDR3 DNA: TGTGCCAGCACCGGACTGCGAAATGAAAAACTGTTTTTT. It codes for CASTGLRNEKLFF.

The chain recombines TRBV4-2 with TRBJ1-2; 10 positions agree with TRBD1. V was pared by 4 bases and J by 3 bases, with 5 bases of the junction left unmatched. The CDR3 extends over 15 amino acids. Germline CDR1 LGHNA, CDR2 YNFKEQ. The CDR3 sequence is CASSRGGTGDYGYTF. In nucleotides, the CDR3 is TGTGCCAGCAGCCGGGGGGGGACAGGGGACTATGGCTACACCTTC.

This clone has just a few counts. The CDR3 nucleotides read TGTGCCACCAGCAGAGATGGGGGGACAGGGGTCGAAAAACTGTTTTTT. The encoded protein is CATSRDGGTGVEKLFF. V and J are TRBV15 and TRBJ1-4; 10 nucleotides line up with TRBD1. Germline-derived CDR1 and CDR2 are LNHNV and YYDKDF (reference sequence). The CDR3 length is 16 residues. J gave up 8 bases and V 0 bases, and 6 bases lay outside the gene matches.

This rearrangement joins TRBV4-1 to TRBJ2-3; 7 nucleotides line up with TRBD1. CDR1 is MGHRA and CDR2 is YSYEKL in the germline V gene. This CDR3 has 17 amino acids. V lost 6 bases to trimming and J lost 5 bases; unmatched junction nucleotides: 17. CDR3 bases: TGCGCCAGCAGTTCCATAGGGGGTGGCAGGGGGAGAGATACGCAGTATTTT. Its translation is CASSSIGGGRGRDTQYF.

This sequence joins TRBV15 and TRBJ2-1; 7 bases line up with TRBD2. The CDR3 contains 14 residues. With 7 bases clipped from V and 7 bases from J, the junction kept 10 bases outside the gene matches. Germline V lookup: CDR1 LNHNV, CDR2 YYDKDF (reference sequence). In DNA form, the CDR3 reads TGTGCCACCACCCAAGAAGCGGGGTTTAATGAGCAGTTCTTC. It encodes CATTQEAGFNEQFF.

The gene calls are TRBV7-9 and TRBJ2-3; 14 nucleotides line up with TRBD2. The V gene's germline CDR1 is SEHNR and CDR2 FQNEAQ (reference sequence). The CDR3 runs 17 residues. After removal of 5 bases from V and 3 bases from J, the junction contained 7 bases not matched to a gene. For the CDR3, the DNA is TGTGCCAGCAGCCCAAGGACTAGCGGGGGGCAGACAGATACGCAGTATTTT. Its protein is CASSPRTSGGQTDTQYF.

This chain's CDR3 is CATSRDRSHTEAFF. The DNA of the CDR3 is TGTGCCACCAGCAGAGATCGGAGCCACACTGAAGCTTTCTTT. The V gene is TRBV15, the J gene TRBJ1-1; D is ambiguous. V was cut by 0 bases and J by 3 bases, with 8 bases left in between. The CDR3 sequence is 14 residues long. CDR1 and CDR2 from the germline V gene are LNHNV and YYDKDF (reference sequence).

The chain recombines TRBV10-1 with TRBJ1-1; no firm D call. CDR3 length equals 12 residues. V was clipped by 5 bases and J by 12 bases, with 16 bases between them. CDR1 and CDR2 (germline): WNHNN, SYGVQD (reference sequence). CDR3 residues: CASSLGQAGSFF. CDR3 DNA sequence: TGCGCCAGCAGTCTTGGGCAAGCGGGTTCTTTCTTT.

This clone was picked up a small number of times. The chain combines TRBV6-5 with TRBJ2-1; 12 positions match TRBD2. V lost 4 bases to trimming and J lost 9 bases; unmatched junction nucleotides: 7. There are 15 residues in the CDR3. Germline V gives CDR1 MNHEY, CDR2 SVGAGI. CDR3 sequence (DNA): TGTGCCAGCAGTTCCCCTAGCGGGAGGGGGGGTGAGCAGTTCTTC. It is translated as CASSSPSGRGGEQFF.

This sequence joins TRBV6-5 and TRBJ2-1, with 7 positions matching TRBD2. The V gene end was trimmed by 6 bases and the J gene end by 7 bases; junction bases not matched to a gene: 12. CDR1 MNHEY and CDR2 SVGAGI come from the germline V gene. This CDR3 spans 15 amino acids. CDR3 amino acids: CASSSPVTSLNEQFF. The CDR3 DNA reads TGTGCCAGCAGCAGCCCGGTGACTAGCTTGAATGAGCAGTTCTTC.

The J gene is TRBJ2-6, the V gene TRBV7-6, with 8 bases identical to TRBD1. Germline V gene sequence: CDR1 SGHVS, CDR2 FNYEAQ. The CDR3 is 19 residues long. V gave up 5 bases and J gave up 0 bases; unmatched junction bases: 12. This chain's CDR3 is CASSRLPQGAGSGANVLTF. CDR3 nucleotide sequence: TGTGCCAGCAGCCGTTTGCCGCAGGGGGCGGGCTCTGGGGCCAACGTCCTGACTTTC.

The V call is TRBV4-3, the J call TRBJ2-3; 9 bases agree with TRBD2. Germline assignment: CDR1 LGHNA and CDR2 YSLEER. The CDR3 runs to 15 residues. V lost 4 bases and J lost 0; bases outside the gene matches: 2. The CDR3 here is CASSLGLASTDTQYF. DNA of the CDR3: TGCGCCAGCAGCCTAGGACTAGCGAGCACAGATACGCAGTATTTT.

The rearrangement joins TRBV18 to TRBJ2-2; the D is unclear. This CDR3 has 15 residues. Germline V CDR1 and CDR2: KGHSH, LQKENI. The V gene lost 4 bases and the J gene lost 2 bases, with 11 bases spanning the gap. For the CDR3, the DNA is TGTGCCAGCTCACTTGACATCGGTAACACCGGGGAGCTGTTTTTT. Its protein is CASSLDIGNTGELFF.

The chain uses TRBV19 and TRBJ1-5; 8 nucleotides line up with TRBD1. CDR3 size: 16 residues. Trimming cost V 4 bases and J 4 bases; bases outside gene matches: 9. CDR1 is LNHDA, CDR2 SQIVND, per germline (reference sequence). The CDR3: CASSTFGQGGNQPQHF. CDR3 in DNA: TGTGCCAGTAGTACCTTTGGACAGGGAGGTAATCAGCCCCAGCATTTT.

V is TRBV5-1 and J is TRBJ2-7; tentatively, D is TRBD2 (6 bases). The CDR3 covers 16 residues. CDR1 and CDR2 from the germline V gene are SGHRS and YFSETQ. Trimming pared 0 bases from V and 3 bases from J, leaving 16 bases between. Written as DNA, the CDR3 is TGCGCCAGCAGCTTGGATTCGGGCGGGGTGAACTACGAGCAGTACTTC. Residues: CASSLDSGGVNYEQYF. The whole variable domain, filled in from reference TRBV5-1 and TRBJ2-7, reads KAGVTQTPRYLIKTRGQQVTLSCSPISGHRSVSWYQQTPGQGLQFLFEYFSETQRNKGNFPGRFSGRQFSNSRSEMNVSTLELGDSALYLCASSLDSGGVNYEQYFGPGTRLTVT.

This chain uses TRBV28 with TRBJ1-3, with D maybe TRBD1 (6 bases). V was shortened by 6 bases and J by 0 bases, with 12 bases between the two germline ends. CDR3 length: 15 residues. CDR1 and CDR2 (germline): MDHEN, SYDVKM. In DNA, the CDR3 is TGTGCCAGCAGGCCTCAGGGGTACTCTGGAAACACCATATATTTT. This translates into CASRPQGYSGNTIYF.

This chain uses TRBV28 with TRBJ2-4, with D possibly TRBD2 on 6 matching bases. With 0 bases removed from V and 0 bases from J, the gap between germline ends came to 12 bases. Per the germline V gene, CDR1 is MDHEN and CDR2 is SYDVKM. This CDR3 has 17 amino acids. The CDR3 spells CASSLWQAGLAKNIQYF. The CDR3 DNA reads TGTGCCAGCAGTTTATGGCAAGCGGGCCTAGCCAAAAACATTCAGTACTTC.

The V gene is TRBV24-1, the J gene TRBJ2-3, with TRBD2 matching 10 bases. The J segment lost 5 bases and the V segment lost 3 bases, leaving 4 bases of the junction unmatched. Germline V gene data show CDR1 as KGHDR and CDR2 as SFDVKD. The CDR3 consists of 15 residues. The CDR3 is CATSDKAGGQDTQYF. The DNA of the CDR3 is TGTGCCACCAGTGATAAAGCGGGGGGGCAAGATACGCAGTATTTT.

The rearrangement uses TRBV5-1 and TRBJ2-2; 8 bases agree with TRBD2. CDR1 is SGHRS, CDR2 YFSETQ, per germline. The CDR3 length is 14 residues. The J segment lost 5 bases and the V segment lost 4 bases, leaving 4 bases of the junction unmatched. CDR3 sequence reads: CASSRAGDTGELFF. CDR3 in DNA: TGCGCCAGCAGCAGAGCGGGAGATACCGGGGAGCTGTTTTTT.

This chain uses TRBV3-1 (or the pseudogene TRBV3-2) with TRBJ2-3, with TRBD2 matching 8 bases. Germline V CDR1 and CDR2: LGHDT, YNNKEL (reference sequence). This CDR3 is built from 16 residues. With V trimmed by 3 bases and J by 0 bases, 5 bases remained unmatched. The CDR3 reads CASSQLGTSSTDTQYF. In DNA form, the CDR3 reads TGTGCCAGCAGCCAGCTCGGGACTAGTAGCACAGATACGCAGTATTTT.

The chain recombines TRBV3-1 (or the pseudogene TRBV3-2) with TRBJ2-7; TRBD2 might be the D (5 bases). CDR3 size: 13 residues. Trimming took off 7 bases at V and 3 bases at J, with 13 bases between the two ends. Germline V lookup: CDR1 LGHDT, CDR2 YNNKEL (reference sequence). DNA for the CDR3: TGTGCCAGCAAGGGAGCGGAATACTACGAGCAGTACGTC. Its translation is CASKGAEYYEQYV.

The chain has TRBV3-1 (or the pseudogene TRBV3-2) and TRBJ1-4; D not certain. Germline loops: CDR1 LGHDT, CDR2 YNNKEL (reference sequence). The V end was cut by 0 bases, the J end by 4 bases, with 12 bases between. The CDR3 totals 16 residues. The CDR3 region is CASSQESPEYNEKLFF. The DNA of the CDR3 is TGTGCCAGCAGCCAAGAATCCCCAGAATATAATGAAAAACTGTTTTTT.